Below, 9 T cell receptor beta chains from the same sample are listed, as sequenced in a study of vaccination effects on CD4 cells after COVID-19 (dated by TCRdb to between 2021 and 2024). In the ViraFEST assay, PBMC were stimulated with viral peptide pools, and TCR sequencing was then used to find antigen-specific CD4+ T cell clonotypes based on their expansion. After roughly 11 days of culture, CD4+ T cells were isolated with the EasySep CD4+ T cell isolation kit. PCR-confirmed SARS-CoV-2 infection had occurred in convalescent patients between March and December 2020, before the Alpha, Beta and Delta variants emerged in the United States. Their target antigens are unknown. The library was generated by the immunoSEQ multiplex PCR assay. TCRdb obtained this table from immuneACCESS and retained in-frame rearrangements with V and J assigned. These tables miss some clones; where compared with another copy, unresolved V genes account for less than half of the shortfall, and the remainder is unexplained. The sample table contains roughly 70,000 clones; only one count was recorded for around 70% of them. The ten largest clones add up to 5% of the sample.

Sequencing used CD4+ T cells from PBMCs cultured with HIV peptides, obtained before COVID-19 vaccination. Interpreted using the paper, the cell subset or site label stands for: HIV-1 Nef peptide pool negative control/reference culture. Every receptor here comes from a human donor who had a prior SARS-CoV-2 infection.

This sequence joins TRBV10-3 and TRBJ2-1, with 13 bases aligning to TRBD2. V was clipped by 3 bases and J by 0 bases; unmatched bases: 11. The CDR3 loop spans 20 amino acids. Germline V gene lookup returns CDR1 ENHRY and CDR2 SYGVKD. DNA of the CDR3: TGTGCCATCAGTGATACTAGCGGGAGGGCCATCCGGAGCTCCTACAATGAGCAGTTCTTC. It specifies CAISDTSGRAIRSSYNEQFF.

This chain uses TRBV18 with TRBJ2-5, with D tentatively TRBD2 (6 bases). The CDR3 consists of 15 residues. V gave up 3 bases and J gave up 4 bases, with 15 bases separating them. The V gene's germline CDR1 is KGHSH and CDR2 LQKENI. The CDR3 loop reads CASSPVRRGSETQYF. DNA of the CDR3: TGTGCCAGCTCACCCGTACGGCGGGGTTCAGAGACCCAGTACTTC.

The rearrangement joins TRBV11-2 to TRBJ2-3; 12 bases fit TRBD2. The CDR3 runs 17 residues. CDR1 and CDR2 (germline): SGHAT, FQNNGV. With 1 base clipped from V and 6 bases from J, the junction kept 8 bases outside the gene matches. The CDR3 region is CASSLGPRTSGMDTQYF. CDR3 bases: TGTGCCAGCAGCTTAGGCCCCCGGACTAGCGGGATGGATACGCAGTATTTT.

Only one count was recorded for this clone. The V gene is TRBV6-5, the J gene TRBJ1-2; perhaps TRBD1 as D (6 bases). CDR1 and CDR2 (germline): MNHEY, SVGAGI. V was cut by 5 bases and J by 4 bases, with 17 bases left in between. This CDR3 is 15 amino acids long. CDR3 residues: CASSPESGQLYGYTF. Here the CDR3 DNA reads TGTGCCAGCAGTCCCGAGTCAGGACAGCTCTATGGCTACACCTTC.

This clone came up once. The chain couples TRBV11-1 to TRBJ2-5; possible D gene TRBD2, 5 bases. The germline gives CDR1 SGHAT, CDR2 FQDESV (reference sequence). The CDR3 is made up of 16 amino acids. V dropped 5 bases and J dropped 3 bases, with 19 bases sitting between them. CDR3: CASSPWRATEKETQYF. CDR3 DNA: TGTGCCAGCAGCCCTTGGCGGGCTACCGAAAAAGAGACCCAGTACTTC.

This sequence joins TRBV10-3 and TRBJ2-2; D is tentatively TRBD1 or TRBD2 (5 bases each). The CDR3 contains 16 residues. The germline V gene has CDR1 ENHRY and CDR2 SYGVKD. V lost 7 bases to trimming and J lost 1 base, with 16 bases between them. CDR3 sequence: CAITRGEGRNTGELFF. In DNA form, the CDR3 reads TGTGCCATCACCCGCGGTGAGGGGAGGAACACCGGGGAGCTGTTTTTT.

This chain joins TRBV28 and TRBJ2-7, with D tentatively TRBD1 (6 bases). The CDR3 is made up of 14 amino acids. The V and J ends lost 2 bases and 6 bases respectively, with 14 bases between them. CDR1 and CDR2 (germline): MDHEN, SYDVKM. The CDR3 DNA follows: TGTGCCAGCAGTTTACGAAGCCCAGGGGTCGAGCAGTACTTC. Its translation: CASSLRSPGVEQYF.

The rearrangement uses TRBV5-1 and TRBJ1-1; weak D call: TRBD1 (5 bases). The germline V gene has CDR1 SGHRS and CDR2 YFSETQ. This CDR3 region has 14 residues. V was cut by 6 bases and J by 5 bases, with 17 bases left in between. CDR3 nucleotides: TGCGCCAGCACGATAGGGGCCCTAAAGACTGAAGCTTTCTTT. Protein sequence: CASTIGALKTEAFF.

CDR3 nucleotide sequence: TGCGCCAGCAGCTTGGCCGCCGGGACAGGGAATGAAAAACTGTTTTTT. Its protein is CASSLAAGTGNEKLFF. The chain uses TRBV5-1 and TRBJ1-4, with TRBD1 matching over 9 bases. V lost 0 bases, J lost 5 bases, and 5 bases stayed unmatched. From germline, CDR1 is SGHRS and CDR2 YFSETQ. This CDR3 region has 16 residues. Supplemented by reference TRBV5-1 and TRBJ1-4, the full variable domain reads KAGVTQTPRYLIKTRGQQVTLSCSPISGHRSVSWYQQTPGQGLQFLFEYFSETQRNKGNFPGRFSGRQFSNSRSEMNVSTLELGDSALYLCASSLAAGTGNEKLFFGSGTQLSVL.